This TCR beta chain was retrieved from a study of blood T cell repertoires in COVID-19. Study background: Whether acute or convalescent, the COVID-19 samples came from the United States, Italy and Spain. Sources were T cells, B-cell-depleted T cells, or PBMCs; the material itself was cDNA or gDNA.

Germline assignment: CDR1 SGHVS and CDR2 FQNEAQ. J gave up 2 bases and V 4 bases, and 6 bases lay outside the gene matches. The CDR3 sequence is 15 residues long. In the study's own analysis: Counts of nucleated cells, estimated from reference gene primer amplification, were obtained. TCRdb keeps only in-frame clones here, not all; method: immunoSEQ multiplex PCR. That table is the source of V, J and clone size, and D and trimming were worked out from the DNA. The data contain some 250,000 clones, around 81% of them singletons. This chain joins TRBV7-8 and TRBJ2-7, with TRBD2 identical over 9 bases. The origin of this receptor is a woman aged 55-70 years with active or convalescent COVID-19. Input material: peripheral blood. The CDR3 DNA sequence: TGTGCCAGCAGCTGGCGGGGGGGCGGCACCTACGAGCAGTACTTC. This sequence encodes CASSWRGGGTYEQYF.